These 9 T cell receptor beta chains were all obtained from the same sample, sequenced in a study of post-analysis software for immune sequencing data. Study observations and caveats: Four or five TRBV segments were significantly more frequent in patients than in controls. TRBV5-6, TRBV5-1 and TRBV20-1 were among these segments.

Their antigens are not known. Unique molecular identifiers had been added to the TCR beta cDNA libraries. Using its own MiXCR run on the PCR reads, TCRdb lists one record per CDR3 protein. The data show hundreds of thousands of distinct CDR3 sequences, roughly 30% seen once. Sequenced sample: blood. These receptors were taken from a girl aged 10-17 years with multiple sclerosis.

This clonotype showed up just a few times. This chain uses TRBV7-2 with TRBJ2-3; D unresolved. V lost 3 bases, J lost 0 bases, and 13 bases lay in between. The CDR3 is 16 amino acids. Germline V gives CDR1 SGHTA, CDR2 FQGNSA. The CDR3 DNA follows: TGTGCCAGCAGCTTCAGTTCTCCACATAGCACAGATACGCAGTATTTT. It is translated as CASSFSSPHSTDTQYF.

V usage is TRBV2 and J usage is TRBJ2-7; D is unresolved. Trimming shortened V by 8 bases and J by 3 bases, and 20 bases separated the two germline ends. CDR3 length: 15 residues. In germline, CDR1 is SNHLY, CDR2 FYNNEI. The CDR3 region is CASPLSSANNYEQYF. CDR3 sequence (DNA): TGTGCCAGCCCCCTCTCAAGCGCCAATAACTACGAGCAGTACTTC.

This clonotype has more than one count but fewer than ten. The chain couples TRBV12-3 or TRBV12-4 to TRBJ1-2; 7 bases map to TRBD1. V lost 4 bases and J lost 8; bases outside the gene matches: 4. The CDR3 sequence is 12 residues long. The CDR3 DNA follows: TGTGCCAGCAGTTCCCAGGGGGACGGCTACACCTTC. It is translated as CASSSQGDGYTF.

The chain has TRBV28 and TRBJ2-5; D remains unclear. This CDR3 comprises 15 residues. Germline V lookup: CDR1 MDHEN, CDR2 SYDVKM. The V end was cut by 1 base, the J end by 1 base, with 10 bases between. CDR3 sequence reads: CASSLSAEIQETQYF. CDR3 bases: TGTGCCAGCAGTTTATCGGCAGAAATCCAAGAGACCCAGTACTTC.

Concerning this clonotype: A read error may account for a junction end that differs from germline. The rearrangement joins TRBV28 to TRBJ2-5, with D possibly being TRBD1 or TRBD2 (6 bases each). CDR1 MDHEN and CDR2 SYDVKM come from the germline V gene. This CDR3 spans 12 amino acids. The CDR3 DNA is TGTACCAGCACTCCTAGGGGGGTGGTCCAGTACTTC. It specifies CTSTPRGVVQYF.

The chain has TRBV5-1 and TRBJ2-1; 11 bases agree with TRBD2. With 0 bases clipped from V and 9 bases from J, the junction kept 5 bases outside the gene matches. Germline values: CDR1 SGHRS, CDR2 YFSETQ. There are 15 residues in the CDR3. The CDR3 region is CASSLETSGSGEQFF. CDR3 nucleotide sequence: TGCGCCAGCAGCTTGGAAACTAGCGGGAGTGGTGAGCAGTTCTTC.

The CDR3 is CASSSPGLAKKTQYF. The DNA for the CDR3 is TGTGCCAGTAGTTCGCCGGGACTAGCTAAGAAGACCCAGTACTTC. This sequence joins TRBV19 and TRBJ2-5; 9 bases line up with TRBD2. The CDR3 contains 15 residues. J was trimmed by 6 bases and V by 5 bases; bases with no gene match: 10. Germline lookup yields CDR1 LNHDA and CDR2 SQIVND (reference sequence). Full variable domain (rest looked up from reference TRBV19 and TRBJ2-5): DGGITQSPKYLFRKEGQNVTLSCEQNLNHDAMYWYRQDPGQGLRLIYYSQIVNDFQKGDIAEGYSVSREKKESFPLTVTSAQKNPTAFYLCASSSPGLAKKTQYFGPGTRLLVL.

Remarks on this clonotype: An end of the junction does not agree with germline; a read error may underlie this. CDR3 amino acids: CASWGLAESYNEQVF. CDR3 in DNA: TGCGCCAGCTGGGGACTAGCGGAGTCTTACAATGAGCAGGTCTTC. V is TRBV10-2 and J is TRBJ2-1, with 11 bases fitting TRBD2. This CDR3 has 15 amino acids. Per the germline V gene, CDR1 is WSHSY and CDR2 is SAAADI.

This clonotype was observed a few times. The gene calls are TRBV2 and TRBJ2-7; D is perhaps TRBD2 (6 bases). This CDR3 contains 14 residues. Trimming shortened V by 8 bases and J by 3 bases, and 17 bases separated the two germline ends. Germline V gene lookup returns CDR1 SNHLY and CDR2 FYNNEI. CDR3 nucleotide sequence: TGTGCCAGCCTTTTGAGTCGGGAGAGCTACGAGCAGTACTTC. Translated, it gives CASLLSRESYEQYF.